Listed here are 25 T cell receptor beta chains from one sample, sequenced in a study of blood T cell repertoires in COVID-19 (TCRdb year 2020). Preparation of the library involved the immunoSEQ multiplex PCR assay. TCRdb's version of the immuneACCESS table is confined to in-frame rearrangements and falls short of the full clone set. An unresolved V gene accounts for under half of the shortfall where checked; the remainder is of unknown origin. The sample profile shows around 380,000 clones; about 90% of them were found once. The top ten constitute 1% to 1.5% of the sample. The sample comprised PBMCs or T cells enriched from blood (not recorded which). These receptors were obtained from a man in his thirties or forties who had recovered from COVID-19.

Only one count was recorded for this clone. This sample includes further DNA sequences coding for the same CDR3. J is TRBJ1-1 and V is TRBV2; weak D call: TRBD1 (6 bases). CDR1 is SNHLY and CDR2 is FYNNEI in the germline V gene. Trimming pared 4 bases from V and 4 bases from J, leaving 10 bases between. The CDR3 spans 13 residues. This CDR3 reads CASSGQGGTEAFF. CDR3 DNA: TGTGCCAGCAGTGGGCAAGGGGGCACTGAAGCTTTCTTT.

The rearrangement uses TRBV5-1 and TRBJ1-1; D is perhaps TRBD1 (5 bases). From germline, CDR1 is SGHRS and CDR2 YFSETQ. The CDR3 has 15 residues. The V and J ends lost 2 bases and 1 base respectively, with 12 bases between them. The chain's CDR3 is CASSLEDQGNTEAFF. The CDR3 nucleotides are TGCGCCAGCAGCTTAGAAGACCAGGGGAACACTGAAGCTTTCTTT.

This clone is a singleton in its sample. The genes are TRBV15 and TRBJ1-2, with 9 bases fitting TRBD1. Germline assignment: CDR1 LNHNV and CDR2 YYDKDF (reference sequence). V shed 3 bases, J shed 8 bases, and the junction held 4 bases outside the gene matches. The CDR3 covers 13 residues. CDR3 loop: CATSRVTGGGYTF. The CDR3 nucleotides read TGTGCCACCAGCAGGGTGACAGGGGGAGGCTACACCTTC. Filled out from reference TRBV15 and TRBJ1-2, the complete variable domain reads DAMVIQNPRYQVTQFGKPVTLSCSQTLNHNVMYWYQQKSSQAPKLLFHYYDKDFNNEADTPDNFQSRRPNTSFCFLDIRSPGLGDTAMYLCATSRVTGGGYTFGSGTRLTVV.

The rearrangement joins TRBV5-1 to TRBJ2-5, with 12 bases fitting TRBD2. CDR3 length: 15 amino acids. The germline gives CDR1 SGHRS, CDR2 YFSETQ. J gave up 2 bases and V 4 bases, and 3 bases lay outside the gene matches. CDR3 loop: CASSHGLAGQETQYF. The CDR3 region has the DNA TGCGCCAGCAGCCACGGACTAGCGGGGCAAGAGACCCAGTACTTC.

This clone was detected a few times. This chain uses TRBV6-2 or TRBV6-3 with TRBJ1-1, with TRBD1 matching 9 bases. After removal of 6 bases from V and 4 bases from J, the junction contained 9 bases not matched to a gene. Germline CDR1 and CDR2: MNHEY and SVGEGT. CDR3 length: 15 amino acids. CDR3 sequence (DNA): TGTGCCAGCAGCCGGGGACAGGGCTGGAGCACTGAAGCTTTCTTT. It encodes CASSRGQGWSTEAFF.

The chain couples TRBV12-3 or TRBV12-4 to TRBJ1-2; unclear D gene. CDR3 size: 13 residues. Trimming pared 7 bases from V and 8 bases from J, leaving 17 bases between. The CDR3 sequence: CASNPSGTWGYTF. CDR3 in DNA: TGTGCCAGCAACCCGAGCGGTACGTGGGGCTACACCTTC.

This clone appeared a single time. The V and J genes are TRBV7-9 and TRBJ1-1; D gene ambiguous. This CDR3 comprises 14 residues. Trimming removed 1 base at V and 1 base at J, with 7 bases between. The V gene's germline CDR1 is SEHNR and CDR2 FQNEAQ (reference sequence). In nucleotides, the CDR3 is TGTGCCAGCAGCTTAGGAGACACGAACACTGAAGCTTTCTTT. Translated: CASSLGDTNTEAFF. The whole variable domain, remainder taken from reference TRBV7-9 and TRBJ1-1, is DTGVSQNPRHKITKRGQNVTFRCDPISEHNRLYWYRQTLGQGPEFLTYFQNEAQLEKSRLLSDRFSAERPKGSFSTLEIQRTEQGDSAMYLCASSLGDTNTEAFFGQGTRLTVV.

J is TRBJ2-1 and V is TRBV7-8, with D perhaps TRBD2 (5 bases). Trimming took off 4 bases at V and 7 bases at J, with 8 bases between the two ends. Germline CDR1 reads SGHVS; CDR2 reads FQNEAQ. The CDR3 is made up of 12 amino acids. DNA for the CDR3: TGTGCCAGCAGCTCGAGAGGGAATGAGCAGTTCTTC. Translation: CASSSRGNEQFF.

This chain links TRBV14 with TRBJ1-4, with 8 bases matching TRBD1. This CDR3 has 15 residues. Germline CDR1 and CDR2: SGHDN and FVKESK. The V and J ends lost 9 bases and 8 bases, in that order; junction bases with no gene match: 14. The CDR3 here is CARGSGGIVSEKLFF. Here the CDR3 DNA reads TGTGCCAGGGGGTCAGGGGGCATTGTAAGCGAAAAACTGTTTTTT.

This clone appeared a few times. The rearrangement links TRBV19 to TRBJ2-7; D is perhaps TRBD2 (7 bases). The CDR3 covers 14 residues. The V and J ends lost 5 bases and 2 bases respectively, with 13 bases between them. Germline V gives CDR1 LNHDA, CDR2 SQIVND (reference sequence). CDR3 protein: CASSPVGGPYEQYF. The DNA of the CDR3 is TGTGCCAGTAGTCCCGTGGGGGGGCCCTACGAGCAGTACTTC.

This sequence joins TRBV4-1 and TRBJ1-2; D might be TRBD1 (5 bases). The CDR3 contains 14 residues. Germline values: CDR1 MGHRA, CDR2 YSYEKL. Trimming cost V 0 bases and J 8 bases, with 13 bases left between them. The CDR3 protein is CASSQDPQVGGYTF. The CDR3 DNA reads as TGCGCCAGCAGCCAAGATCCACAGGTTGGCGGCTACACCTTC.

V gene TRBV30 combines with J gene TRBJ1-1, with no clear D. Trimming stripped 1 base from V and 1 base from J, with 13 bases between. CDR1 is GTSNPN, CDR2 SVGIG, per germline (reference sequence). The CDR3 has 15 amino acids. The CDR3 sequence: CAWSDIWPKNTEAFF. CDR3 DNA: TGTGCCTGGAGTGATATCTGGCCGAAGAACACTGAAGCTTTCTTT.

This clone was counted only a few times. This chain uses TRBV7-2 with TRBJ1-2; 7 bases are shared with TRBD1. Losses at the gene ends were 5 bases for V and 2 bases for J; bases not matched to a gene: 8. Germline CDR1 is SGHTA and CDR2 is FQGNSA. CDR3 length equals 15 residues. The chain's CDR3 is CASSQTGTANYGYTF. The CDR3 nucleotides read TGTGCCAGCAGCCAGACCGGGACAGCGAACTATGGCTACACCTTC.

This chain uses TRBV7-9 with TRBJ1-1; 8 bases match TRBD1. V lost 4 bases to trimming and J lost 4 bases; unmatched junction nucleotides: 8. Germline CDR1 reads SEHNR; CDR2 reads FQNEAQ (reference sequence). The CDR3 length is 15 residues. CDR3 protein: CASSSQGGQSTEAFF. The CDR3 DNA reads TGTGCCAGCAGCTCACAGGGGGGACAGAGCACTGAAGCTTTCTTT.

V is TRBV7-6 and J is TRBJ2-1; 7 positions match TRBD1. Germline V lookup: CDR1 SGHVS, CDR2 FNYEAQ. The CDR3 runs to 14 residues. V lost 5 bases to trimming and J lost 6 bases; unmatched junction nucleotides: 7. The CDR3 sequence is CASSQGDSFNEQFF. The CDR3 region has the DNA TGTGCCAGCAGCCAGGGGGACAGCTTCAATGAGCAGTTCTTC.

V is TRBV7-2 and J is TRBJ1-3; the D gene is possibly TRBD1 (6 bases). The V end lost 1 base, the J end lost 3 bases, and 16 bases lay between the germline ends. The V gene's germline CDR1 is SGHTA and CDR2 FQGNSA. The CDR3 spans 17 residues. The CDR3 here is CASSLGIGGASGNTIYF. The CDR3 bases are TGTGCCAGCAGCTTAGGCATTGGGGGGGCGAGTGGAAACACCATATATTTT.

This clone came up once. Other DNA sequences in this sample translate to the same CDR3. V is TRBV7-2 and J is TRBJ2-2; weak D call: TRBD2 (5 bases). CDR1 is SGHTA and CDR2 is FQGNSA in the germline V gene. The CDR3 runs to 14 residues. Trimming stripped 2 bases from V and 4 bases from J, with 8 bases between. The CDR3 nucleotides are TGTGCCAGCAGCTTACGGGGTCGCACCGGGGAGCTGTTTTTT. Translated, it gives CASSLRGRTGELFF.

This chain joins TRBV11-2 and TRBJ2-1; possible D gene TRBD2, 5 bases. The CDR3 length is 15 residues. Trimming pared 5 bases from V and 4 bases from J, leaving 15 bases between. CDR1 and CDR2 (germline): SGHAT, FQNNGV. This CDR3 is CASSPQLEPYNEQFF. DNA for the CDR3: TGTGCCAGCAGCCCGCAACTAGAACCTTACAATGAGCAGTTCTTC.

The chain uses TRBV7-4 and TRBJ2-7, with D perhaps TRBD2 (6 bases). CDR1 is SGHVT, CDR2 SQSDAQ, per germline. This CDR3 comprises 14 residues. V was trimmed by 5 bases and J by 6 bases, leaving 17 bases between them. The CDR3, as DNA: TGTGCCAGCAGCCCGACTAGTGATCGACGCGAGCAGTACTTC. It encodes CASSPTSDRREQYF.

CDR3 coding DNA: TGTGCCAGCAGCCCTAATGGGGGGGGGACTGAAGCTTTCTTT. Protein product: CASSPNGGGTEAFF. The chain uses TRBV7-9 and TRBJ1-1; D perhaps matches TRBD1 (5 bases). The CDR3 consists of 14 residues. From germline, CDR1 is SEHNR and CDR2 FQNEAQ (reference sequence). Deletions cut 5 bases from V and 5 bases from J, with 15 bases between.

The chain uses TRBV5-4 and TRBJ1-4, with 7 bases fitting TRBD1. Germline CDR1 SGHNT, CDR2 YYREEE (reference sequence). The V gene end was trimmed by 1 base and the J gene end by 7 bases; junction bases not matched to a gene: 7. CDR3 length equals 15 residues. CDR3 loop: CASSLWGTEFEKLFF. The DNA for the CDR3 is TGTGCCAGCAGCTTGTGGGGGACAGAGTTTGAAAAACTGTTTTTT.

The chain is built from TRBV6-6 and TRBJ2-3; D is perhaps TRBD2 (5 bases). The CDR3 consists of 12 residues. Germline lookup yields CDR1 MNHNY and CDR2 SVGAGI (reference sequence). The V end was cut by 5 bases, the J end by 5 bases, with 8 bases between. CDR3 bases: TGTGCCAGCAGTAGCCGGGGAGATACGCAGTATTTT. As protein: CASSSRGDTQYF.

The chain has TRBV7-7 and TRBJ2-5; 9 nucleotides align to TRBD1. Germline CDR1 is SSHAT and CDR2 is FNYEAQ (reference sequence). V shed 5 bases and J 5 bases; nucleotides not matched to a gene: 9. The CDR3 extends over 15 amino acids. This CDR3 reads CASSGQQGARETQYF. CDR3 in DNA: TGTGCCAGCAGCGGACAACAGGGGGCGCGGGAGACCCAGTACTTC.

The V gene is TRBV7-2, the J gene TRBJ1-6, with TRBD1 identical over 9 bases. CDR3 length: 15 residues. Germline V lookup: CDR1 SGHTA, CDR2 FQGNSA. The trim removed 6 bases at V and 7 bases at J, leaving 7 bases unmatched. The CDR3 loop reads CASSPIGTGNSPLHF. Here the CDR3 DNA reads TGTGCCAGCAGTCCTATCGGGACAGGGAATTCACCCCTCCACTTT.

The J gene is TRBJ1-1, the V gene TRBV4-3; D unresolved. Trimming removed 0 bases from V and 4 bases from J, with 9 bases in between. Germline V gene lookup returns CDR1 LGHNA and CDR2 YSLEER. The CDR3 has 14 residues. CDR3 in DNA: TGCGCCAGCAGCCAAGACCGCACGGGCACTGAAGCTTTCTTT. Protein product: CASSQDRTGTEAFF.